This T cell receptor beta chain was profiled in a study of regulatory T cells in long-lasting Graves disease. The J segment lost 3 bases and the V segment lost 0 bases, leaving 11 bases of the junction unmatched. CDR1 SGHRS and CDR2 YFSETQ come from the germline V gene. The CDR3 runs to 17 residues. Indicated time point: newly diagnosed GD, antithyroid drugs for less than 3 months. With RNA extracted from PBMCs as input, the TCR library was made. Peripheral blood, roughly 8.1 milliliters of it, was drawn into EDTA tubes. Sequencing libraries for TCR beta were prepared with iRepertoire HTBI primers and Arm-PCR of CDR3 regions. Original methodology: Segment identification across samples yielded 55 to 65 TRBV and roughly 14 TRBJ segments. TCRdb used MiXCR to reprocess the multiplex PCR reads, holding one entry per CDR3 protein. The V and J calls were determined by TCRdb, not by the authors. Among about 440,000 distinct CDR3 sequences, 16% were seen once, and the ten largest hold about a quarter.

The same specimen was also included in a second study, on T cells in Graves' hyperthyroidism and ophthalmopathy. That work states: HTBI primers drove first-round RT-PCR of the TCR CDR3.

The clonotype comes from a woman under 30 with Graves disease. This chain joins TRBV5-1 and TRBJ1-1; TRBD1 matches 7 bases. The sequenced sample was peripheral blood mononuclear cells (PBMCs), obtained at new diagnosis, from a patient treated with antithyroid drugs. Here the CDR3 DNA reads TGCGCCAGCAGCTTGGCTCGGGGACAGACAACTTACACTGAAGCTTTCTTT. Translation gives CASSLARGQTTYTEAFF.